This T cell receptor beta chain appears in the sequencing data of a study of blood T cell repertoires in COVID-19. On the study more broadly: The cDNA or gDNA used as material had been derived from T cells, B-cell-depleted T cells, or PBMCs.

Per the original data handling: Amplification from reference gene primers served as the basis for estimated nucleated cell counts. Clones were sequenced by immunoSEQ multiplex PCR, and TCRdb holds only the in-frame ones, with some missing. V and J calls and clone size come straight from that table; D and trimming were deduced from the DNA. The sample gives roughly 190,000 clones, 88% of which show up once; about 6.3% is in the top ten. Losses at the gene ends were 7 bases for V and 0 bases for J; bases not matched to a gene: 9. This CDR3 is built from 16 residues. Germline CDR1 SGHDN, CDR2 FVKESK. The sequenced sample consisted of peripheral blood. The source is a man in his forties with active or convalescent COVID-19. This chain joins TRBV14 and TRBJ1-5; 7 bases map to TRBD1. CDR3 sequence (DNA): TGTGCCAGCACCCACCGGGACAGTAGTAGCAATCAGCCCCAGCATTTT. Protein sequence: CASTHRDSSSNQPQHF. The full variable domain, completed using reference TRBV14 and TRBJ1-5, is EAGVTQFPSHSVIEKGQTVTLRCDPISGHDNLYWYRRVMGKEIKFLLHFVKESKQDESGMPNNRFLAERTGGTYSTLKVQPAELEDSGVYFCASTHRDSSSNQPQHFGDGTRLSIL.